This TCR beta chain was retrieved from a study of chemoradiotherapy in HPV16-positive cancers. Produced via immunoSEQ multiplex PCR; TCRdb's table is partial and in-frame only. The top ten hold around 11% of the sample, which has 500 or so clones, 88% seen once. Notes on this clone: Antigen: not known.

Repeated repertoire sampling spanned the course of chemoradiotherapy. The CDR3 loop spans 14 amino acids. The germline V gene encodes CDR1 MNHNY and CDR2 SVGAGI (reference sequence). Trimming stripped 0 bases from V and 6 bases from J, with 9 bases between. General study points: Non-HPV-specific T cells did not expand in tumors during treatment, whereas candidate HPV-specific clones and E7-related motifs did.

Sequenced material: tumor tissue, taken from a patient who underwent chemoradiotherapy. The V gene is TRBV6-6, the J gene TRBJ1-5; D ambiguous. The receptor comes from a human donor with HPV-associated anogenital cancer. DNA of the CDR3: TGTGCCAGCAGTTACTCCACAGAGGGTCAGCCCCAGCATTTT. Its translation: CASSYSTEGQPQHF.